A selection of T cell receptor beta chains follows, all from one sample in a study of CD8+CD57+ T cells in acquired aplastic anemia. TCRdb reprocessed the reads with MiXCR, giving one entry per CDR3 protein. Among 150,000 or so distinct CDR3 sequences listed, more than 45% were seen once. Sequencing was performed on sorted CD4+, CD8+, or CD8+CD57+ T cells (not recorded which) from PBMCs. Every receptor here comes from a human donor with aplastic anemia. Both conserved end residues are part of each CDR3. Each record gives: CDR3 DNA, CDR3 protein, J gene, clone size, D gene, V gene. D genes are given only for firm matches. Size values are once, few and many counts, or a class for expanded clones, and some rows have none.

DNA: TGTGCCTGGAGTAGGCTTCTCAATCAGCCCCAGCATTTT
CDR3: CAWSRLLNQPQHF
J: TRBJ1-5
size: few
D: .
V: TRBV30

DNA: TGCAGTGCTAGAGATAGGAGATCGGAGACCCAGTACTTC
CDR3: CSARDRRSETQYF
J: TRBJ2-5
size: many
D: .
V: TRBV20-1

DNA: TGCAGTGCTAGCGTTACAGGGTTCCGCTCTGGGGCCAACGTCCTGACTTTC
CDR3: CSASVTGFRSGANVLTF
J: TRBJ2-6
size: many
D: .
V: TRBV20-1

DNA: TGTGCCAGCTCACCAAGACAGGAAGAGACCCAGTACTTC
CDR3: CASSPRQEETQYF
J: TRBJ2-5
size: few
D: .
V: TRBV18

DNA: TGTGCCAGTAGTATCAGCGGGGGGACCTACGAGCAGTACTTC
CDR3: CASSISGGTYEQYF
J: TRBJ2-7
size: .
D: TRBD2
V: TRBV19

DNA: TGCGCCAGCAGCTTATCCATCGCCGGGAGTTACAATGAGCAGTTCTTC
CDR3: CASSLSIAGSYNEQFF
J: TRBJ2-1
size: many
D: .
V: TRBV5-1

DNA: TGTGCCAGCAGCTTAGCCGCGACAGATATGAACACTGAAGCTTTCTTT
CDR3: CASSLAATDMNTEAFF
J: TRBJ1-1
size: many
D: .
V: TRBV7-9

DNA: TGTGCCAGCAGCTTAGCGGGCCCAGGGACCGGGGAGCTGTTTTTT
CDR3: CASSLAGPGTGELFF
J: TRBJ2-2
size: many
D: .
V: TRBV7-9

DNA: TGTGCCAGCAGTTTGGACTTCCACAATGAGCAGTTCTTC
CDR3: CASSLDFHNEQFF
J: TRBJ2-1
size: few
D: .
V: TRBV5-4

DNA: TGTGCCAGCAGCTTAGCGGGGGTTCAGTTCTTC
CDR3: CASSLAGVQFF
J: TRBJ2-1
size: many
D: .
V: TRBV13

DNA: TGTGCCAGCAGCTTACTGGAGTACGAGCAGTACTTC
CDR3: CASSLLEYEQYF
J: TRBJ2-7
size: .
D: .
V: TRBV7-9

DNA: TGTGCCAGCAGCTTAGGACGGCGTATGGGGGAGCAGTACTTC
CDR3: CASSLGRRMGEQYF
J: TRBJ2-7
size: .
D: .
V: TRBV7-8

DNA: TGCAGTGCTACCCGTGGTAGCGGGGTGGCAGATACGCAGTATTTT
CDR3: CSATRGSGVADTQYF
J: TRBJ2-3
size: .
D: TRBD2
V: TRBV20-1